Listed below are T cell receptor beta chains from one sample, sequenced in a study of blood T cell repertoires in COVID-19. The repertoire was sequenced with immunoSEQ multiplex PCR; TCRdb's copy has only in-frame clones and lacks some. This table holds tens of thousands of clones, more than 80% found once. Input material: peripheral blood. The receptors were gathered from a woman aged 55-69 years with acute or convalescent COVID-19. CDR3s include the opening cysteine and the closing phenylalanine or tryptophan. Each record gives: CDR3 DNA, CDR3 protein, V gene, D gene, clone size, J gene. The D gene is left open where the match is weak. Size is omitted from some rows. Given values are once, few, many or a class for expanded clones.

CDR3 DNA: TGTGCCAGCAGCGCCGACCTTGGCGGGGTCATAGGAGAGACCCAGTACTTC; CDR3 protein: CASSADLGGVIGETQYF; V gene: TRBV9; D gene: NA; clone size: NA; J gene: TRBJ2-5
CDR3 DNA: TGTGCCAGCCGGAATCGGGGAGACAAAAACATTCAGTACTTC; CDR3 protein: CASRNRGDKNIQYF; V gene: TRBV6-5; D gene: NA; clone size: few; J gene: TRBJ2-4
CDR3 DNA: TGTGCCAGCAGCTTCGGGACAGGAGGAAACACCATATATTTT; CDR3 protein: CASSFGTGGNTIYF; V gene: TRBV5-8; D gene: TRBD1; clone size: NA; J gene: TRBJ1-3
CDR3 DNA: TGTGCCAGCAGCCCGGGACAGGGGGCTCAGCCCCAGCATTTT; CDR3 protein: CASSPGQGAQPQHF; V gene: TRBV5-5; D gene: TRBD1; clone size: NA; J gene: TRBJ1-5
CDR3 DNA: TGTGCCAGCAGCCAAGGGGCGCAGGGGGCGGCTTCGAATGAAAAACTGTTTTTT; CDR3 protein: CASSQGAQGAASNEKLFF; V gene: TRBV3-1/TRBV3-2; D gene: TRBD1; clone size: NA; J gene: TRBJ1-4
CDR3 DNA: TGCAGCGTTGGACAGGGGGAAGCTTTCTTT; CDR3 protein: CSVGQGEAFF; V gene: TRBV29-1; D gene: TRBD1; clone size: NA; J gene: TRBJ1-1
CDR3 DNA: TGTGCCAGCTCACTAGAGAAGATTTCACCCCTCCACTTT; CDR3 protein: CASSLEKISPLHF; V gene: TRBV18; D gene: NA; clone size: NA; J gene: TRBJ1-6
CDR3 DNA: TGTGCCAGCAGTCGGGACAGCTTCTACGAGCAGTACTTC; CDR3 protein: CASSRDSFYEQYF; V gene: TRBV27; D gene: TRBD1; clone size: NA; J gene: TRBJ2-7
CDR3 DNA: TGTGCCAGCAGCCCATCCGCCGGAGTAGGCACCATATATTTT; CDR3 protein: CASSPSAGVGTIYF; V gene: TRBV11-3; D gene: NA; clone size: NA; J gene: TRBJ1-3
CDR3 DNA: TGTGCCAGCAGCTTTTTGTCCGGGACAGGGATCCTCTCTGGAAACACCATATATTTT; CDR3 protein: CASSFLSGTGILSGNTIYF; V gene: TRBV7-8; D gene: TRBD1; clone size: NA; J gene: TRBJ1-3
CDR3 DNA: TGTGCCAGCAGTTTGGAGGGCAATGGCTACACCTTC; CDR3 protein: CASSLEGNGYTF; V gene: TRBV6-5; D gene: NA; clone size: NA; J gene: TRBJ1-2
CDR3 DNA: TGTGCCAGCTCACCACTAGCGGATGCAGATACGCAGTATTTT; CDR3 protein: CASSPLADADTQYF; V gene: TRBV18; D gene: NA; clone size: NA; J gene: TRBJ2-3
CDR3 DNA: TGTGCCAGCAGCGCCGGGACAGGGTGGACCGGGGAGCTGTTTTTT; CDR3 protein: CASSAGTGWTGELFF; V gene: TRBV6-5; D gene: TRBD1; clone size: NA; J gene: TRBJ2-2
CDR3 DNA: TGTGCCAGCTCGAACGGACAGGGATTTGGCTACACCTTC; CDR3 protein: CASSNGQGFGYTF; V gene: TRBV28; D gene: TRBD1; clone size: NA; J gene: TRBJ1-2
CDR3 DNA: TGTGCCAGTAGTATATCGGGGGAAGGTCAGCCCCAGCATTTT; CDR3 protein: CASSISGEGQPQHF; V gene: TRBV19; D gene: NA; clone size: few; J gene: TRBJ1-5
CDR3 DNA: TGTGCCAGCAGCTTGGGGGGACTAGCGGGGGCCGGTGAGCAGTTCTTC; CDR3 protein: CASSLGGLAGAGEQFF; V gene: TRBV5-4; D gene: TRBD2; clone size: once; J gene: TRBJ2-1
CDR3 DNA: TGTGCCAGCAGTGATGGGCAGGGGCAGGCCGGGGAGCTGTTTTTT; CDR3 protein: CASSDGQGQAGELFF; V gene: TRBV2; D gene: NA; clone size: NA; J gene: TRBJ2-2
CDR3 DNA: TGTGCCAGTATCGGACAGGGGCTGGGCAATCAGCCCCAGCATTTT; CDR3 protein: CASIGQGLGNQPQHF; V gene: TRBV19; D gene: TRBD1; clone size: few; J gene: TRBJ1-5
CDR3 DNA: TGTGCCAGCAGCTCGAGAAGGAGGCTAGCGGGGACTCAAGAGACCCAGTACTTC; CDR3 protein: CASSSRRRLAGTQETQYF; V gene: TRBV5-6; D gene: TRBD2; clone size: NA; J gene: TRBJ2-5
CDR3 DNA: TGTGCCAGCAGTGAAGGGCGGCAGAGTGAAGCTTTCTTT; CDR3 protein: CASSEGRQSEAFF; V gene: TRBV6-1; D gene: NA; clone size: NA; J gene: TRBJ1-1
CDR3 DNA: TGTGCCAGCAGTTCGTGGGGGAGGGCCACTGAAGCTTTCTTT; CDR3 protein: CASSSWGRATEAFF; V gene: TRBV6-5; D gene: NA; clone size: NA; J gene: TRBJ1-1
CDR3 DNA: TGTGCCACCAGTTATGACAGGGGGCACACTGAAGCTTTCTTT; CDR3 protein: CATSYDRGHTEAFF; V gene: TRBV15; D gene: TRBD1; clone size: NA; J gene: TRBJ1-1
CDR3 DNA: TGTGCCAGCAGCTTGAGAACCTATGGCTACACCTTC; CDR3 protein: CASSLRTYGYTF; V gene: TRBV7-2; D gene: NA; clone size: once; J gene: TRBJ1-2
CDR3 DNA: TGTGCCGGAGGGTCGGGGGGGAACTATGGCTACACCTTC; CDR3 protein: CAGGSGGNYGYTF; V gene: TRBV30; D gene: NA; clone size: NA; J gene: TRBJ1-2
CDR3 DNA: TGTGCCAGCAGCTTGGGCGCGGGGATCTCCTACACCTTC; CDR3 protein: CASSLGAGISYTF; V gene: TRBV5-6; D gene: NA; clone size: NA; J gene: TRBJ1-2
CDR3 DNA: TGCGCCAGCAGCTTGGCAGGGTCTGAGCCCCTCCACTTT; CDR3 protein: CASSLAGSEPLHF; V gene: TRBV5-1; D gene: NA; clone size: NA; J gene: TRBJ1-6
CDR3 DNA: TGTGCCAGCAGTTTAGCGGAGAATTCACCCCTCCACTTT; CDR3 protein: CASSLAENSPLHF; V gene: TRBV12-3/TRBV12-4; D gene: NA; clone size: NA; J gene: TRBJ1-6
CDR3 DNA: TGTGCCACCAGTGATCGACAGGGGAAAGGGAATCAGCCCCAGCATTTT; CDR3 protein: CATSDRQGKGNQPQHF; V gene: TRBV24-1; D gene: TRBD1; clone size: NA; J gene: TRBJ1-5
CDR3 DNA: TGTGCCTGGAGCCTCGGACAAGGCCGCAATGAAAAACTGTTTTTT; CDR3 protein: CAWSLGQGRNEKLFF; V gene: TRBV30; D gene: NA; clone size: NA; J gene: TRBJ1-4
CDR3 DNA: TGTGCCAGCTCACCATCAGGGCGGCGACCCGGGGAGCTGTTTTTT; CDR3 protein: CASSPSGRRPGELFF; V gene: TRBV18; D gene: NA; clone size: NA; J gene: TRBJ2-2
CDR3 DNA: TGTGCCAGCAGCGGGGGGACCGGAGATACGCAGTATTTT; CDR3 protein: CASSGGTGDTQYF; V gene: TRBV2; D gene: TRBD2; clone size: NA; J gene: TRBJ2-3
CDR3 DNA: TGTGCCAGCAGCCCCCCGGGACAGGTCGCCAGAAGCAATCAGCCCCAGCATTTT; CDR3 protein: CASSPPGQVARSNQPQHF; V gene: TRBV14; D gene: TRBD1; clone size: few; J gene: TRBJ1-5
CDR3 DNA: TGTGCCAGCAGCTACGATAGATGGCCGGGACAGGGCTCCACAGATACGCAGTATTTT; CDR3 protein: CASSYDRWPGQGSTDTQYF; V gene: TRBV7-2; D gene: TRBD1; clone size: NA; J gene: TRBJ2-3
CDR3 DNA: TGTGCCTGGAGTGTACCCGGACAGGGGGCTTATGAGCAGTACTTC; CDR3 protein: CAWSVPGQGAYEQYF; V gene: TRBV30; D gene: TRBD1; clone size: NA; J gene: TRBJ2-7
CDR3 DNA: TGTGCCATCAGTGAAGGGGGGGCTTGGGAGACCCAGTACTTC; CDR3 protein: CAISEGGAWETQYF; V gene: TRBV10-3; D gene: NA; clone size: NA; J gene: TRBJ2-5
CDR3 DNA: TGTGCCATCAGGGGGCAAAACTACTCTGGGGCCAACGTCCTGACTTTC; CDR3 protein: CAIRGQNYSGANVLTF; V gene: TRBV10-3; D gene: NA; clone size: NA; J gene: TRBJ2-6
CDR3 DNA: TGTGCCAGCAGCCCCCTCGGGGGGAACTCCTACAATGAGCAGTTCTTC; CDR3 protein: CASSPLGGNSYNEQFF; V gene: TRBV5-4; D gene: TRBD2; clone size: NA; J gene: TRBJ2-1
CDR3 DNA: TGCAGCGTGGAACATACAGGGGTGGAGACCCAGTACTTC; CDR3 protein: CSVEHTGVETQYF; V gene: TRBV29-1; D gene: TRBD1; clone size: NA; J gene: TRBJ2-5
CDR3 DNA: TGTGCCAGCAGTGCCGCCTTTAGGGACAGGGGGCATGGCTACACCTTC; CDR3 protein: CASSAAFRDRGHGYTF; V gene: TRBV2; D gene: TRBD1; clone size: NA; J gene: TRBJ1-2
CDR3 DNA: TGTGCCAGCAGACTGGTGGCAACTAATGAAAAACTGTTTTTT; CDR3 protein: CASRLVATNEKLFF; V gene: TRBV6-5; D gene: NA; clone size: NA; J gene: TRBJ1-4
CDR3 DNA: TGTGCCAGCAGTGACGGGCGGGGGCCCTACAATGAGCAGTTCTTC; CDR3 protein: CASSDGRGPYNEQFF; V gene: TRBV6-1; D gene: NA; clone size: NA; J gene: TRBJ2-1
CDR3 DNA: TGTGCCACCAGTGATCCGGCGGTGGCTGGAAACACCATATATTTT; CDR3 protein: CATSDPAVAGNTIYF; V gene: TRBV24-1; D gene: NA; clone size: NA; J gene: TRBJ1-3
CDR3 DNA: TGCAGCGGAAGGGACAGGGACCTCACCGGGGAGCTGTTTTTT; CDR3 protein: CSGRDRDLTGELFF; V gene: TRBV29-1; D gene: TRBD1; clone size: NA; J gene: TRBJ2-2
CDR3 DNA: TGTGCCAGCAGCTTACCCACCGAGGACGACAGGGCTGGTTACACCTTC; CDR3 protein: CASSLPTEDDRAGYTF; V gene: TRBV11-3; D gene: TRBD1; clone size: NA; J gene: TRBJ1-2